The 2 T cell receptor beta chains reported below all come from one sample, sequenced in a study of blood T cell repertoires in COVID-19. Using immunoSEQ multiplex PCR, the repertoire was profiled, and TCRdb retains in-frame clones only, with some absent. The data show 150,000 to 200,000 clones, 88% seen once. What was sequenced was PBMCs or T cells enriched from blood (not recorded which). These receptors all stem from a woman in her 50s who had recovered from COVID-19.

The chain employs TRBV30 and TRBJ1-2; tentative D call: TRBD1 (5 bases). Germline CDR1 is GTSNPN and CDR2 is SVGIG (reference sequence). The CDR3 covers 13 residues. Trimming shortened V by 0 bases and J by 9 bases, and 14 bases separated the two germline ends. The CDR3 nucleotides read TGTGCCTGGAGTGTAGAGGCAGGGTCGAGCTACACCTTC. Translated, it gives CAWSVEAGSSYTF.

V gene TRBV5-8 combines with J gene TRBJ2-2; perhaps TRBD2 as D (5 bases). CDR1 is SGHTS, CDR2 YDEGEE, per germline. The CDR3 length is 16 residues. The V end was cut by 4 bases, the J end by 3 bases, with 16 bases between. CDR3 nucleotides: TGTGCCAGCAGCCTCCTCTCCGGGGTAGACACCGGGGAGCTGTTTTTT. Protein product: CASSLLSGVDTGELFF.